These 13 T cell receptor beta chains share one sample of origin, sequenced in a study of T cell changes during pregnancy in multiple sclerosis. Method: immunoSEQ multiplex PCR; TCRdb's copy keeps in-frame clones and lacks some. In the table there are about 20,000 clones, around nine tenths of which are singletons. Sequencing used CD8+ T cells from peripheral blood mononuclear cells, obtained after pregnancy. These receptors came from a female donor in good health, enrolled as a control in a pregnancy study.

The chain employs TRBV15 and TRBJ2-3, with D perhaps matching TRBD1 (5 bases). Trimming left V 1 base short and J 0 bases short, with 11 bases between. Germline CDR1 and CDR2: LNHNV and YYDKDF (reference sequence). The CDR3 covers 16 residues. This CDR3 is CATSRGGDPSTDTQYF. The CDR3 bases are TGTGCCACCAGCAGAGGGGGCGACCCAAGCACAGATACGCAGTATTTT. Complete variable domain (other parts from reference TRBV15 and TRBJ2-3): DAMVIQNPRYQVTQFGKPVTLSCSQTLNHNVMYWYQQKSSQAPKLLFHYYDKDFNNEADTPDNFQSRRPNTSFCFLDIRSPGLGDTAMYLCATSRGGDPSTDTQYFGPGTRLTVL.

The chain links TRBV19 to TRBJ1-3; TRBD1 aligns across 9 bases. The CDR3 runs 16 residues. V shed 5 bases and J 4 bases; nucleotides not matched to a gene: 9. Germline V gives CDR1 LNHDA, CDR2 SQIVND (reference sequence). CDR3 nucleotides: TGTGCCAGTAGTCCACGGACAGGGGATGGAGGAAACACCATATATTTT. This codes for CASSPRTGDGGNTIYF.

The CDR3 nucleotides are TGCAGCGTTGACAGGGGGGACACCGGGGAGCTGTTTTTT. Translation gives CSVDRGDTGELFF. This chain uses TRBV29-1 with TRBJ2-2, with a tentative D call TRBD1 (7 bases). This CDR3 contains 13 residues. V dropped 3 bases and J dropped 3 bases, with 8 bases sitting between them. The V gene's germline CDR1 is SQVTM and CDR2 ANQGSEA.

This clone came up once. The V call is TRBV27, the J call TRBJ2-7, with TRBD1 matching over 7 bases. This CDR3 has 15 amino acids. V shed 5 bases and J 2 bases; nucleotides not matched to a gene: 9. Germline V gene sequence: CDR1 MNHEY, CDR2 SMNVEV (reference sequence). The CDR3 DNA is TGTGCCAGCAGTATTTCCGGGACAGCGACCTACGAGCAGTACTTC. Amino acid sequence: CASSISGTATYEQYF.

This rearrangement joins TRBV19 to TRBJ1-2; D not certain. V was shortened by 3 bases and J by 8 bases, with 10 bases between the two germline ends. There are 12 residues in the CDR3. In germline, CDR1 is LNHDA, CDR2 SQIVND (reference sequence). The CDR3 bases are TGTGCCAGTAGTATTGAGGGTAACGGCTACACCTTC. Amino acids: CASSIEGNGYTF. Full variable domain (remainder filled in from reference TRBV19 and TRBJ1-2): DGGITQSPKYLFRKEGQNVTLSCEQNLNHDAMYWYRQDPGQGLRLIYYSQIVNDFQKGDIAEGYSVSREKKESFPLTVTSAQKNPTAFYLCASSIEGNGYTFGSGTRLTVV.

This chain connects TRBV7-9 to TRBJ2-3, with D perhaps matching TRBD1 (5 bases). CDR3 length: 17 amino acids. V dropped 5 bases and J dropped 0 bases, with 18 bases sitting between them. CDR1 and CDR2 from the germline V gene are SEHNR and FQNEAQ (reference sequence). The CDR3 spells CASSPTLGAQSTDTQYF. The CDR3 DNA reads TGTGCCAGCAGCCCAACGCTTGGGGCACAGAGCACAGATACGCAGTATTTT.

The chain couples TRBV10-3 to TRBJ2-3; 8 positions agree with TRBD1. V lost 5 bases to trimming and J lost 2 bases; unmatched junction nucleotides: 6. Germline-derived CDR1 and CDR2 are ENHRY and SYGVKD. The CDR3 loop spans 15 amino acids. Written as DNA, the CDR3 is TGTGCCATCAGTCAGGACAGGGACAACACAGATACGCAGTATTTT. Translating gives CAISQDRDNTDTQYF.

This sequence joins TRBV7-9 and TRBJ2-1; D remains ambiguous. Per germline, CDR1 SEHNR and CDR2 FQNEAQ (reference sequence). The CDR3 spans 13 residues. V gave up 5 bases and J gave up 9 bases, with 14 bases separating them. The CDR3 region is CASSSLRESEQFF. CDR3 in DNA: TGTGCCAGCAGCAGCTTACGAGAGAGTGAGCAGTTCTTC. Supplemented by reference TRBV7-9 and TRBJ2-1, the full variable domain reads DTGVSQNPRHKITKRGQNVTFRCDPISEHNRLYWYRQTLGQGPEFLTYFQNEAQLEKSRLLSDRFSAERPKGSFSTLEIQRTEQGDSAMYLCASSSLRESEQFFGPGTRLTVL.

This clone was found a few times. This chain connects TRBV14 to TRBJ1-1; D uncertain. Looked up from germline, CDR1 is SGHDN and CDR2 is FVKESK. The CDR3 is 15 amino acids. V lost 1 base, J lost 7 bases, and 16 bases lay in between. The CDR3 here is CASSQVEGVKNEAFF. CDR3 nucleotide sequence: TGTGCCAGCAGCCAAGTTGAGGGAGTCAAAAATGAAGCTTTCTTT.

The rearrangement links TRBV7-9 to TRBJ2-7, with a weak D call TRBD2 (5 bases). CDR1 is SEHNR and CDR2 is FQNEAQ in the germline V gene (reference sequence). V lost 5 bases, J lost 7 bases, and 9 bases lay in between. The CDR3 totals 11 residues. DNA of the CDR3: TGTGCCAGCAGCATCGGGGATGAGCAGTACTTC. Amino acid sequence: CASSIGDEQYF.

This clone was seen a few times. The J gene is TRBJ1-1, the V gene TRBV19; tentatively, D is TRBD1 (6 bases). Germline V gene lookup returns CDR1 LNHDA and CDR2 SQIVND (reference sequence). This CDR3 region has 13 residues. The germline V and J ends were trimmed by 5 bases and 7 bases, with 14 bases remaining between them. CDR3: CASSFWTADEAFF. CDR3 DNA: TGTGCCAGTAGTTTTTGGACAGCGGATGAAGCTTTCTTT.

The chain carries TRBV15 and TRBJ2-2; D unresolved. CDR1 is LNHNV, CDR2 YYDKDF, per germline (reference sequence). The CDR3 consists of 15 residues. V was pared by 0 bases and J by 4 bases, with 9 bases between. Here the CDR3 DNA reads TGTGCCACCAGCAGAGATAGCCCACTCACCGGGGAGCTGTTTTTT. Protein product: CATSRDSPLTGELFF.

The chain uses TRBV13 and TRBJ2-1, with D possibly TRBD2 on 5 matching bases. V lost 8 bases, J lost 6 bases, and 8 bases lay in between. The CDR3 has 11 residues. Germline V gene data show CDR1 as PRHDT and CDR2 as FYEKMQ (reference sequence). The CDR3 region is CASSEGNEQFF. The CDR3 region has the DNA TGTGCCAGCTCCGAGGGCAATGAGCAGTTCTTC.